This TCR beta chain is drawn from a study of vaccination effects on CD4 cells after COVID-19. For this clone: Its antigen is not identified.

This CDR3 is 17 amino acids long. Germline CDR1 and CDR2: SGHVS and FQNEAQ. The V gene lost 5 bases and the J gene lost 5 bases, with 24 bases spanning the gap. In the ViraFEST assay, antigen-specific CD4+ clonotypes were identified by expansion after peptide-pool stimulation. The culture ran for approximately 11 days before CD4+ T cells were isolated. A PCR test confirmed that the person had SARS-CoV-2 infection between March and December 2020. This table comes from immunoSEQ multiplex PCR, and its TCRdb copy is limited to in-frame clones, with some not included. The sample includes 40,000 to 50,000 clones, about 68% of them seen just once.

This chain uses TRBV7-8 with TRBJ1-2, with a possible D match to TRBD1 (5 bases). This receptor was obtained from a human donor who had a prior SARS-CoV-2 infection. This sample comprised CD4+ T cells from PBMCs cultured with a peptide pool, obtained before COVID-19 vaccination. CDR3 nucleotides: TGTGCCAGCAGCCGGATCACGCGGGGGTCCGGGGGATATGGCTACACCTTC. Its protein product is CASSRITRGSGGYGYTF.